These 23 T cell receptor beta chains were sequenced from one sample in a study of blood T cell repertoires in COVID-19. TCRdb keeps only in-frame clones here, not all; method: immunoSEQ multiplex PCR. The sample comprises hundreds of thousands of clones, approximately 86% of which are singletons, and 3% rests with the top ten. Sequencing was carried out using peripheral blood. Receptors were obtained from a human donor in a cohort sampled during active COVID-19.

The chain carries TRBV10-3 and TRBJ2-5, with 7 bases lining up with TRBD1. The CDR3 loop spans 15 amino acids. J gave up 2 bases and V 2 bases, and 5 bases lay outside the gene matches. CDR1 is ENHRY, CDR2 SYGVKD, per germline. The CDR3 bases are TGTGCCATCAGTGAGCGGGCAGGGGGACAAGAGACCCAGTACTTC. It is translated as CAISERAGGQETQYF.

CDR3 amino acids: CASSQEERGRWDEQFF. The CDR3 bases are TGTGCCAGCAGCCAAGAGGAGCGGGGGAGGTGGGATGAGCAGTTCTTC. The gene calls are TRBV4-2 and TRBJ2-1; 8 bases match TRBD2. The germline gives CDR1 LGHNA, CDR2 YNFKEQ. The CDR3 loop spans 16 amino acids. Trimming at V came to 0 bases and at J to 8 bases, leaving 9 bases not matched to a gene.

This sequence joins TRBV6-5 and TRBJ2-5; 8 bases are shared with TRBD1. CDR1 and CDR2 (germline): MNHEY, SVGAGI. CDR3 length: 15 amino acids. The V segment lost 11 bases and the J segment 4 bases; nucleotides outside the gene matches: 15. The CDR3 nucleotides read TGTGCCCTTTCCCTTGCGGCAGGGGGCGGAGAGACCCAGTACTTC. Amino acids: CALSLAAGGGETQYF.

This clone showed up just a few times. The gene calls are TRBV7-9 and TRBJ2-3, with 7 bases matching TRBD2. From germline, CDR1 is SEHNR and CDR2 FQNEAQ (reference sequence). J gave up 2 bases and V 3 bases, and 5 bases lay outside the gene matches. The CDR3 spans 15 residues. CDR3 sequence: CASSFRAGDTDTQYF. Written as DNA, the CDR3 is TGTGCCAGCAGCTTTCGGGCGGGGGACACAGATACGCAGTATTTT.

The rearrangement uses TRBV6-6 and TRBJ2-7; TRBD2 agrees at 11 bases. This CDR3 is 21 amino acids long. Germline V gene sequence: CDR1 MNHNY, CDR2 SVGAGI (reference sequence). V lost 5 bases, J lost 1 base, and 22 bases stayed unmatched. The CDR3 is CASSPRLQLLAGGPKSYEQYF. CDR3 DNA sequence: TGTGCCAGCAGTCCAAGACTACAACTCTTAGCGGGAGGGCCCAAATCCTACGAGCAGTACTTC.

The chain couples TRBV24-1 to TRBJ2-5; TRBD2 might be the D (6 bases). The CDR3 contains 14 residues. CDR1 and CDR2 (germline): KGHDR, SFDVKD. The ends were cut back, 5 bases at V and 7 bases at J, with 16 bases in the middle. CDR3 nucleotide sequence: TGTGCCACCAGTGTATCCTCGGGGACTGGGACCCAGTACTTC. Its protein is CATSVSSGTGTQYF.

The chain recombines TRBV28 with TRBJ2-1; TRBD2 might be the D (6 bases). From germline, CDR1 is MDHEN and CDR2 SYDVKM. The CDR3 covers 18 residues. Trimming left V 3 bases short and J 1 base short, with 19 bases between. CDR3 sequence (DNA): TGTGCCAGCAGTTTCGGCCCGGGAGTTGGTTGGTCCTACAATGAGCAGTTCTTC. This gives the protein CASSFGPGVGWSYNEQFF.

CDR3 region: CASSLAGQGARETQYF. CDR3 coding DNA: TGTGCCAGCAGCTTGGCGGGACAGGGGGCGCGGGAGACCCAGTACTTC. This sequence joins TRBV5-5 and TRBJ2-5; TRBD1 matches 12 bases. Germline CDR1 is SGHKS and CDR2 is YYEKEE (reference sequence). Unmatched junction bases numbered 5, after V lost 0 bases and J lost 5 bases. This CDR3 comprises 16 residues.

On this clone: The missing conserved phenylalanine or tryptophan at the end of this CDR3 makes a read error likely. No DNA is shown, since the ends of the CDR3 on it are uncertain; the CDR3 is the one TCRdb lists. The chain links TRBV7-9 to TRBJ2-7; TRBD1 is taken as the D call from the table, unchecked against the DNA. Germline CDR1 is SEHNR and CDR2 is FQNEAQ (reference sequence). The CDR3 has 11 residues if both end residues are counted. CDR3: CASSLKQGAVS.

The chain recombines TRBV6-5 with TRBJ1-4; TRBD1 aligns across 7 bases. This CDR3 is built from 14 residues. The germline V gene has CDR1 MNHEY and CDR2 SVGAGI. The trim removed 6 bases at V and 13 bases at J, leaving 14 bases unmatched. The CDR3, as DNA: TGTGCCAGCAGCCCGACAGGGTGGAACGTTGGACTGTTTTTT. Translated, it gives CASSPTGWNVGLFF.

This chain connects TRBV12-3 or TRBV12-4 to TRBJ1-5, with D tentatively TRBD1 (6 bases). Trimming shortened V by 6 bases and J by 7 bases, and 13 bases separated the two germline ends. This CDR3 is built from 13 residues. The CDR3 region is CASSLQGDQPQHF. Written as DNA, the CDR3 is TGTGCCAGCAGCCTACAGGGTGACCAGCCCCAGCATTTT.

The rearrangement uses TRBV18 and TRBJ2-2; no definite D call. Trimming removed 0 bases from V and 3 bases from J, with 5 bases in between. Germline-derived CDR1 and CDR2 are KGHSH and LQKENI. The CDR3 is 14 residues long. The CDR3 coding sequence is TGTGCCAGCTCACCACCCGGAGACACCGGGGAGCTGTTTTTT. Translated, it gives CASSPPGDTGELFF.

The rearrangement uses TRBV7-9 and TRBJ1-3; D possibly corresponds to TRBD1 (6 bases). Trimming stripped 1 base from V and 4 bases from J, with 11 bases between. Germline CDR1 reads SEHNR; CDR2 reads FQNEAQ (reference sequence). The CDR3 runs to 15 residues. CDR3 sequence (DNA): TGTGCCAGCAGCTTAGTTGAAGGACAGGGAAACACCATATATTTT. It encodes CASSLVEGQGNTIYF.

This clone has only one observation. The chain combines TRBV11-2 with TRBJ1-5; D unresolved. The length of the CDR3 is 16 residues. Deletions cut 2 bases from V and 1 base from J, with 12 bases between. Germline CDR1 reads SGHAT; CDR2 reads FQNNGV. The DNA for the CDR3 is TGTGCCAGCAGCTTATCGCCAGGAACAAGCAATCAGCCCCAGCATTTT. Translation: CASSLSPGTSNQPQHF.

Here the CDR3 DNA reads TGTGCCAGCTCTCCATCGGGACAACCTCTCACCGGGGAGCTGTTTTTT. Translating gives CASSPSGQPLTGELFF. V and J are TRBV18 and TRBJ2-2, with D possibly TRBD1 on 6 matching bases. Germline V CDR1 and CDR2: KGHSH, LQKENI. This CDR3 region has 16 residues. Trimming pared 6 bases from V and 4 bases from J, leaving 18 bases between.

The chain has TRBV3-1 (or the pseudogene TRBV3-2) and TRBJ2-2; tentative D call: TRBD2 (5 bases). This CDR3 has 16 amino acids. CDR1 is LGHDT, CDR2 YNNKEL, per germline (reference sequence). Trimming removed 1 base from V and 7 bases from J, with 16 bases in between. The CDR3 region has the DNA TGTGCCAGCAGCCAAGCGTTCGTCGGGGTCGGCGGGGAGCTGTTTTTT. As protein: CASSQAFVGVGGELFF.

V usage is TRBV5-1 and J usage is TRBJ1-1; 7 nucleotides match TRBD1. Germline lookup yields CDR1 SGHRS and CDR2 YFSETQ. This CDR3 has 16 residues. Germline trimming cut 3 bases from V and 1 base from J; bases unmatched to any gene: 9. The CDR3 loop reads CASSWNGQARNTEAFF. The CDR3 DNA is TGCGCCAGCAGCTGGAACGGACAGGCGAGGAACACTGAAGCTTTCTTT.

The chain links TRBV18 to TRBJ2-1, with a weak D call TRBD1 (6 bases). The V end lost 2 bases, the J end lost 5 bases, and 13 bases lay between the germline ends. The germline gives CDR1 KGHSH, CDR2 LQKENI. The length of the CDR3 is 15 residues. Written as DNA, the CDR3 is TGTGCCAGCTCACCATTAACAGGGAGTAACAATGAGCAGTTCTTC. Its protein product is CASSPLTGSNNEQFF.

The chain combines TRBV3-1 (or the pseudogene TRBV3-2) with TRBJ1-6, with 7 bases aligning to TRBD1. The CDR3 covers 15 residues. Germline CDR1 is LGHDT and CDR2 is YNNKEL (reference sequence). V dropped 8 bases and J dropped 7; count of bases not matched to a gene: 11. This CDR3 is CASSAGWDRNSPLHF. The CDR3 DNA reads as TGTGCCAGCTCCGCAGGGTGGGACAGAAATTCACCCCTCCACTTT.

This clone was observed once. The chain joins TRBV4-1 to TRBJ1-5, with D tentatively TRBD1 (5 bases). Germline values: CDR1 MGHRA, CDR2 YSYEKL. The CDR3 has 15 residues. V was clipped by 5 bases and J by 6 bases, with 17 bases between them. The CDR3 nucleotides are TGCGCCAGCAGCTCGGGAGTTGGGGGGGTTCAGCCCCAGCATTTT. As protein: CASSSGVGGVQPQHF.

The chain employs TRBV30 and TRBJ2-1; the D gene is possibly TRBD2 (5 bases). The V gene lost 7 bases and the J gene lost 8 bases, with 18 bases spanning the gap. The CDR3 extends over 13 amino acids. CDR1 is GTSNPN, CDR2 SVGIG, per germline (reference sequence). The CDR3 here is CASGLAWMDEQFF. CDR3 in DNA: TGTGCCTCTGGGCTAGCCTGGATGGATGAGCAGTTCTTC.

The gene calls are TRBV10-3 and TRBJ2-1, with TRBD2 identical over 8 bases. The trim removed 3 bases at V and 7 bases at J, leaving 8 bases unmatched. The CDR3 runs 15 residues. Germline V gene data show CDR1 as ENHRY and CDR2 as SYGVKD. CDR3 in amino acids: CAISDFRLAGNEQFF. The DNA for the CDR3 is TGTGCCATCAGTGACTTTCGGCTAGCGGGTAATGAGCAGTTCTTC.

The chain links TRBV3-1 (or the pseudogene TRBV3-2) to TRBJ1-6; perhaps TRBD1 as D (5 bases). The V and J ends lost 0 bases and 8 bases respectively, with 17 bases between them. CDR1 LGHDT and CDR2 YNNKEL come from the germline V gene (reference sequence). The CDR3 has 17 residues. The CDR3 sequence: CASSQDLEGRFYSPLHF. The CDR3, as DNA: TGTGCCAGCAGCCAAGATCTGGAGGGGCGTTTTTATTCACCCCTCCACTTT.